This T cell receptor (beta chain) derives from a study of technical replicates of blood from several donors. Assay used: immunoSEQ multiplex PCR; TCRdb lists only in-frame clones, some missing. The data show 78,000 or so clones, 91% seen once. V was clipped by 8 bases and J by 0 bases, with 14 bases between them. CDR1 GTSNPN and CDR2 SVGIG come from the germline V gene (reference sequence). The CDR3 contains 13 residues. This sequence was found in a human donor in good health. Some clones in this sample may be carry-over from other donors' samples. Material: T cells isolated from PBMCs. This chain links TRBV30 with TRBJ2-7; D gene uncertain. CDR3 sequence reads: CARLDGYSYEQYF. In DNA, the CDR3 is TGTGCCAGACTTGACGGTTACTCCTACGAGCAGTACTTC.